Shown below are 25 T cell receptor beta chains from a single sample sequenced in a study of human T cells and chemical hapten exposure. This sample's time point: patch test 1, 2 weeks after DPC sensitization. Treatment defined: therapeutic diphenylcyclopropenone sensitization with weekly scalp DPC. One entry per CDR3 protein results from TCRdb running MiXCR on the RACE reads. The sample includes approximately 340,000 distinct CDR3 sequences, approximately 6.3% of them seen just once. Sequenced here: whole blood, sampled in connection with sensitization to the hapten diphenylcyclopropenone (DPC). These receptors all stem from a woman aged 18-30 years with alopecia areata. Some clones in this sample may be carry-over from other donors' samples.

This clonotype was counted many times. The CDR3 coding sequence is TGTGCCAGCAGCCTTTCGGGACTAATGAATGAGCAGTTCTTC. Protein: CASSLSGLMNEQFF. The J gene is TRBJ2-1, the V gene TRBV7-8; 7 bases align to TRBD2. CDR1 is SGHVS, CDR2 FQNEAQ, per germline. This CDR3 contains 14 residues. V shed 5 bases, J shed 7 bases, and the junction held 8 bases outside the gene matches.

The chain has TRBV18 and TRBJ2-7; 11 bases align to TRBD2. The germline CDR1 and CDR2 sequences are KGHSH and LQKENI. The CDR3 spans 17 residues. After removal of 3 bases from V and 3 bases from J, the junction contained 10 bases not matched to a gene. This CDR3 reads CASSPPGTSGNIYEQYF. The DNA for the CDR3 is TGTGCCAGCTCACCGCCCGGGACTAGCGGAAACATCTACGAGCAGTACTTC.

V is TRBV10-3 and J is TRBJ1-5; the D gene is possibly TRBD1 (5 bases). Germline values: CDR1 ENHRY, CDR2 SYGVKD. This CDR3 spans 14 amino acids. Trimming stripped 4 bases from V and 1 base from J, with 8 bases between. In DNA, the CDR3 is TGTGCCATCAGTGTCCGGGACAGCAATCAGCCCCAGCATTTT. Protein sequence: CAISVRDSNQPQHF.

The sample holds a few counts of this clonotype. This rearrangement joins TRBV28 to TRBJ2-7; tentatively, D is TRBD2 (5 bases). V was clipped by 5 bases and J by 4 bases, with 18 bases between them. Germline loops: CDR1 MDHEN, CDR2 SYDVKM. This CDR3 has 15 residues. The chain's CDR3 is CASSPAQGGSYEQYF. The CDR3 DNA reads TGTGCCAGCAGTCCCGCGCAAGGTGGGAGTTACGAGCAGTACTTC.

The chain joins TRBV9 to TRBJ1-6; D perhaps matches TRBD1 (5 bases). This CDR3 is built from 18 residues. V shed 2 bases and J shed 0 bases, with 15 bases lying between them. Germline values: CDR1 SGDLS, CDR2 YYNGEE. The CDR3 spells CASSVDAGASSYNSPLHF. CDR3 nucleotides: TGTGCCAGCAGCGTGGATGCTGGGGCGAGCTCCTATAATTCACCCCTCCACTTT. Drawing the rest from reference TRBV9 and TRBJ1-6, the complete variable domain is DSGVTQTPKHLITATGQRVTLRCSPRSGDLSVYWYQQSLDQGLQFLIQYYNGEERAKGNILERFSAQQFPDLHSELNLSSLELGDSALYFCASSVDAGASSYNSPLHFGNGTRLTVT.

This clonotype showed up just a few times. The chain recombines TRBV7-8 with TRBJ2-7; TRBD1 agrees at 9 bases. There are 15 residues in the CDR3. Germline-derived CDR1 and CDR2 are SGHVS and FQNEAQ. The V segment lost 6 bases and the J segment 3 bases; nucleotides outside the gene matches: 9. CDR3 amino acids: CASRVGGQGNYEQYF. The CDR3 DNA sequence: TGTGCCAGCAGGGTAGGGGGACAGGGAAACTACGAGCAGTACTTC.

The chain has TRBV20-1 and TRBJ1-1; D possibly corresponds to TRBD1 (5 bases). Germline CDR1 is DFQATT and CDR2 is SNEGSKA (reference sequence). This CDR3 has 14 residues. The V gene lost 1 base and the J gene lost 5 bases, with 14 bases spanning the gap. The CDR3 loop reads CSARVAAGRTEAFF. CDR3 nucleotides: TGCAGTGCTAGAGTTGCGGCAGGGAGGACTGAAGCTTTCTTT.

On this clonotype: Because the CDR3's place on the DNA is in doubt, the DNA is left out and the CDR3 is given as listed by TCRdb. The rearrangement uses TRBV29-1 and TRBJ2-1. The CDR3 is 9 residues long, counting both termini. CDR1 SQVTM and CDR2 ANQGSEA come from the germline V gene. CDR3 amino acids: CSVGVGSFF.

This sequence joins TRBV2 and TRBJ1-2; possible D gene TRBD1, 6 bases. Per germline, CDR1 SNHLY and CDR2 FYNNEI. Trimming cost V 8 bases and J 4 bases, with 20 bases left between them. The CDR3 length is 15 residues. CDR3: CASLDTGSGPYGYTF. The CDR3 nucleotides are TGTGCCAGCTTAGATACAGGGTCGGGTCCCTATGGCTACACCTTC.

This clonotype was seen more than once but under ten times. The CDR3 nucleotides read TGTGCCAGCACGAGGGGTCCATGGACAGATACGCAGTATTTT. Protein sequence: CASTRGPWTDTQYF. V is TRBV12-3 or TRBV12-4 and J is TRBJ2-3; either TRBD1 or TRBD2 may supply D (5 bases each). Trimming removed 7 bases from V and 3 bases from J, with 14 bases in between. This CDR3 contains 14 residues.

This clonotype occurred many times. The chain combines TRBV20-1 with TRBJ2-6; TRBD1 matches at 8 bases. The germline V gene encodes CDR1 DFQATT and CDR2 SNEGSKA (reference sequence). This CDR3 spans 15 amino acids. V gave up 4 bases and J gave up 3 bases; unmatched junction bases: 5. The CDR3 region is CSATVTGVGANVLTF. The DNA of the CDR3 is TGCAGTGCTACCGTGACAGGGGTTGGGGCCAACGTCCTGACTTTC.

This clonotype was counted between two and nine times. The rearrangement uses TRBV28 and TRBJ2-3, with TRBD2 matching 7 bases. The CDR3 contains 16 residues. Trimming took 4 bases from V and 1 from J; bases not matched to a gene: 8. Germline V lookup: CDR1 MDHEN, CDR2 SYDVKM. The CDR3 sequence is CASSSSWTRGTDTQYF. The CDR3 bases are TGTGCCAGCAGTTCCTCCTGGACTAGGGGCACAGATACGCAGTATTTT. Full variable domain (missing parts from reference TRBV28 and TRBJ2-3): DVKVTQSSRYLVKRTGEKVFLECVQDMDHENMFWYRQDPGLGLRLIYFSYDVKMKEKGDIPEGYSVSREKKERFSLILESASTNQTSMYLCASSSSWTRGTDTQYFGPGTRLTVL.

The chain combines TRBV12-3 or TRBV12-4 with TRBJ2-7; the D call may be TRBD1 or TRBD2 (5 bases each). This CDR3 contains 16 residues. V dropped 7 bases and J dropped 1 base, with 20 bases sitting between them. CDR3 in amino acids: CASTQAAWGPSYEQYF. CDR3 sequence (DNA): TGTGCCAGCACCCAGGCCGCGTGGGGACCATCCTACGAGCAGTACTTC.

This chain links TRBV7-9 with TRBJ2-3; D unresolved. The CDR3 has 15 residues. The germline V gene encodes CDR1 SEHNR and CDR2 FQNEAQ (reference sequence). V lost 6 bases, J lost 0 bases, and 13 bases lay in between. DNA of the CDR3: TGTGCCAGCAGTCAAGGACGTATTAGCACAGATACGCAGTATTTT. Amino acids: CASSQGRISTDTQYF.

This clonotype was seen at least ten times. The CDR3 protein is CSAIDRRGEKLFF. For the CDR3, the DNA is TGCAGTGCTATAGACAGGCGAGGTGAAAAACTGTTTTTT. This chain joins TRBV20-1 and TRBJ1-4; tentative D call: TRBD1 (6 bases). This CDR3 has 13 amino acids. V lost 4 bases, J lost 7 bases, and 13 bases lay in between. Germline values: CDR1 DFQATT, CDR2 SNEGSKA (reference sequence).

This chain uses TRBV20-1 with TRBJ1-3; D not resolved. Between the trimmed V and J ends, which lost 6 bases and 8 bases, there was a span of 8 bases. The germline V gene encodes CDR1 DFQATT and CDR2 SNEGSKA (reference sequence). There are 10 residues in the CDR3. The CDR3 DNA is TGCAGTGCCCTGCTGGACACCATATATTTT. As protein: CSALLDTIYF.

This clonotype came up many times. The V and J genes are TRBV2 and TRBJ2-1, with TRBD2 as a possible D gene (5 bases). CDR1 is SNHLY, CDR2 FYNNEI, per germline. V lost 3 bases to trimming and J lost 0 bases, with 9 bases between them. The CDR3 is 15 amino acids. The CDR3 DNA is TGTGCCAGCAGTGAGGCGGGTAGCTCCTACAATGAGCAGTTCTTC. This sequence encodes CASSEAGSSYNEQFF.

This clonotype was recorded many times. V is TRBV5-5 and J is TRBJ2-5; 12 positions match TRBD2. CDR1 and CDR2 from the germline V gene are SGHKS and YYEKEE (reference sequence). The CDR3 extends over 15 amino acids. Trimming cost V 4 bases and J 5 bases; bases outside gene matches: 6. The CDR3, as DNA: TGTGCCAGCAGCACAGGACTAGCGGGGCCGGAGACCCAGTACTTC. Protein: CASSTGLAGPETQYF.

This clonotype has a handful of counts. The chain carries TRBV12-3 or TRBV12-4 and TRBJ2-5; 7 bases fit TRBD1. The J segment lost 9 bases and the V segment lost 4 bases, leaving 14 bases of the junction unmatched. The CDR3 spans 15 residues. The CDR3, as DNA: TGTGCCAGCAGTTCTGGGGCGACAGGGAGCTTGGCCCAGTACTTC. As protein: CASSSGATGSLAQYF.

J is TRBJ1-4 and V is TRBV18; D possibly corresponds to TRBD1 (5 bases). Trimming stripped 3 bases from V and 7 bases from J, with 15 bases between. Germline V gene sequence: CDR1 KGHSH, CDR2 LQKENI. This CDR3 has 15 amino acids. CDR3 DNA sequence: TGTGCCAGCTCACCGGGGCCGAGTATCTCTGAAAAACTGTTTTTT. This encodes CASSPGPSISEKLFF.

Ten or more counts support this clonotype. This chain joins TRBV20-1 and TRBJ2-3, with a weak D call TRBD2 (6 bases). This CDR3 comprises 14 residues. CDR1 and CDR2 from the germline V gene are DFQATT and SNEGSKA (reference sequence). The ends were cut back, 0 bases at V and 1 base at J, with 8 bases in the middle. The CDR3 sequence: CSARDSSGTDTQYF. The CDR3 DNA reads as TGCAGTGCTAGAGATTCTAGCGGCACAGATACGCAGTATTTT.

This clonotype has a count of ten or more. The J gene is TRBJ2-3, the V gene TRBV6-1; 12 bases match TRBD1. The CDR3 is made up of 17 amino acids. The J segment lost 4 bases and the V segment lost 2 bases, leaving 7 bases of the junction unmatched. The V gene's germline CDR1 is MNHNS and CDR2 SASEGT. The CDR3 loop reads CASSELSGTGGADTQYF. DNA for the CDR3: TGTGCCAGCAGTGAACTCTCCGGGACAGGGGGCGCAGATACGCAGTATTTT.

This clonotype was seen a few times. The V and J genes are TRBV27 and TRBJ1-1; perhaps TRBD1 as D (6 bases). CDR3 length: 14 residues. Germline lookup yields CDR1 MNHEY and CDR2 SMNVEV (reference sequence). Trimming took 3 bases from V and 4 from J, leaving 12 bases between them. The CDR3 protein is CASSFRGRATEAFF. The DNA of the CDR3 is TGTGCCAGCAGTTTCCGGGGGCGGGCCACTGAAGCTTTCTTT.

This clonotype showed up just a few times. The rearrangement links TRBV29-1 to TRBJ1-1; D uncertain. V was cut by 4 bases and J by 7 bases, with 22 bases left in between. The CDR3 extends over 15 amino acids. The germline V gene encodes CDR1 SQVTM and CDR2 ANQGSEA. CDR3 DNA: TGCAGCGTTGTATTGTGGCCGGACCCCGGGAATGAAGCTTTCTTT. As protein: CSVVLWPDPGNEAFF. Based on the CDR3 plus reference TRBV29-1 and TRBJ1-1, the full variable domain is SAVISQKPSRDICQRGTSLTIQCQVDSQVTMMFWYRQQPGQSLTLIATANQGSEATYESGFVIDKFPISRPNLTFSTLTVSNMSPEDSSIYLCSVVLWPDPGNEAFFGQGTRLTVV.

The V call is TRBV12-5, the J call TRBJ2-3; D may be TRBD2 (7 bases). The V end lost 6 bases, the J end lost 11 bases, and 15 bases lay between the germline ends. The CDR3 totals 12 residues. From germline, CDR1 is LGHNT and CDR2 FRNRAP. Here the CDR3 DNA reads TGTGCTAGTGGCCGGGGGGACACCATGCAGTATTTT. This gives the protein CASGRGDTMQYF.